Following are 26 T cell receptor beta chains from one sample sequenced in a study of blood T cell repertoires in COVID-19 (dated by TCRdb to 2018 to 2020). The library was made by the immunoSEQ multiplex PCR assay. The source is immuneACCESS, and TCRdb retained only in-frame sequences with V and J called. Part of the clones is not carried over; for the studies checked, unresolved V genes explain less than half of this, and the remainder is unexplained. Present in this sample are 97,000 or so clones, roughly 92% of which were seen just once. 1.9% of the sample goes to the ten largest clones. The sample taken for sequencing was peripheral blood. The receptors here all came from a woman aged 50 to 60 with COVID-19, enrolled during active disease.

The chain carries TRBV25-1 and TRBJ2-1, with D perhaps matching TRBD2 (5 bases). Per the germline V gene, CDR1 is MGHDK and CDR2 is SYGVNS. The CDR3 spans 16 residues. The V end was cut by 8 bases, the J end by 4 bases, with 21 bases between. As DNA, the CDR3 is TGTGCCAGCCCTTTTTTAGCGAACCCCCCTTACAATGAGCAGTTCTTC. This gives the protein CASPFLANPPYNEQFF. Drawing the rest from reference TRBV25-1 and TRBJ2-1, the complete variable domain is EADIYQTPRYLVIGTGKKITLECSQTMGHDKMYWYQQDPGMELHLIHYSYGVNSTEKGDLSSESTVSRIRTEHFPLTLESARPSHTSQYLCASPFLANPPYNEQFFGPGTRLTVL.

This chain joins TRBV7-2 and TRBJ1-2; D unclear. The CDR3 consists of 14 residues. Trimming shortened V by 5 bases and J by 0 bases, and 10 bases separated the two germline ends. CDR1 is SGHTA, CDR2 FQGNSA, per germline. The CDR3 loop reads CASSQPGSNYGYTF. As DNA, the CDR3 is TGTGCCAGCAGCCAACCGGGATCTAACTATGGCTACACCTTC.

The V call is TRBV2, the J call TRBJ1-4; the match to TRBD1 covers 8 bases. Germline CDR1 reads SNHLY; CDR2 reads FYNNEI. The J segment lost 8 bases and the V segment lost 4 bases, leaving 9 bases of the junction unmatched. The CDR3 consists of 15 residues. This chain's CDR3 is CASSADRGLREKLFF. The CDR3 region has the DNA TGTGCCAGCAGTGCCGACAGGGGACTACGGGAAAAACTGTTTTTT. Full variable domain (outside the CDR3, taken from reference TRBV2 and TRBJ1-4): EPEVTQTPSHQVTQMGQEVILRCVPISNHLYFYWYRQILGQKVEFLVSFYNNEISEKSEIFDDQFSVERPDGSNFTLKIRSTKLEDSAMYFCASSADRGLREKLFFGSGTQLSVL.

This rearrangement joins TRBV5-6 to TRBJ1-2; tentatively, D is TRBD1 (6 bases). The germline V and J ends were trimmed by 0 bases and 6 bases, with 12 bases remaining between them. The CDR3 covers 14 residues. The germline V gene has CDR1 SGHDT and CDR2 YYEEEE. The CDR3 region has the DNA TGTGCCAGCAGCTTGGCCGGCAGGGGAGATGGCTACACCTTC. Translation: CASSLAGRGDGYTF. Full variable domain (outside the CDR3, taken from reference TRBV5-6 and TRBJ1-2): DAGVTQSPTHLIKTRGQQVTLRCSPKSGHDTVSWYQQALGQGPQFIFQYYEEEERQRGNFPDRFSGHQFPNYSSELNVNALLLGDSALYLCASSLAGRGDGYTFGSGTRLTVV.

The chain links TRBV7-2 to TRBJ1-2; 8 nucleotides agree with TRBD1. The J segment lost 8 bases and the V segment lost 4 bases, leaving 6 bases of the junction unmatched. The CDR3 contains 13 residues. Looked up from germline, CDR1 is SGHTA and CDR2 is FQGNSA. The CDR3: CASSYLDREGYTF. DNA of the CDR3: TGTGCCAGCAGCTACCTGGACAGGGAAGGCTACACCTTC.

The rearrangement joins TRBV3-1 (or the pseudogene TRBV3-2) to TRBJ2-3; 8 positions match TRBD1. Germline CDR1 LGHDT, CDR2 YNNKEL (reference sequence). The CDR3 has 17 residues. V dropped 2 bases and J dropped 2; count of bases not matched to a gene: 9. For the CDR3, the DNA is TGTGCCAGCAGCCAACACCAGGGGGCGACCCTCACAGATACGCAGTATTTT. This gives the protein CASSQHQGATLTDTQYF.

This chain links TRBV9 with TRBJ1-4; TRBD1 matches at 10 bases. With V trimmed by 4 bases and J by 0 bases, 6 bases remained unmatched. Germline V gene sequence: CDR1 SGDLS, CDR2 YYNGEE. This CDR3 is 17 amino acids long. The DNA of the CDR3 is TGTGCCAGCAGCCGGGGACAGGGGTCGGCAACTAATGAAAAACTGTTTTTT. Its protein product is CASSRGQGSATNEKLFF.

This rearrangement joins TRBV5-6 to TRBJ1-4; D not certain. Germline V gene sequence: CDR1 SGHDT, CDR2 YYEEEE. Trimming took off 1 base at V and 0 bases at J, with 4 bases between the two ends. The CDR3 sequence is 14 residues long. The CDR3 is CASSLTATNEKLFF. The CDR3 bases are TGTGCCAGCAGCTTGACTGCAACTAATGAAAAACTGTTTTTT.

V gene TRBV15 combines with J gene TRBJ2-3, with 9 nucleotides matching TRBD2. The germline V gene has CDR1 LNHNV and CDR2 YYDKDF (reference sequence). Unmatched junction bases numbered 3, after V lost 3 bases and J lost 2 bases. The CDR3 covers 15 residues. The CDR3 protein is CATSRKRGVTDTQYF. CDR3 sequence (DNA): TGTGCCACCAGCAGGAAGCGGGGGGTCACAGATACGCAGTATTTT.

The CDR3 spells CARSRNRVTFTDTQYF. The CDR3 coding sequence is TGTGCCAGAAGCCGTAACAGGGTTACGTTCACAGATACGCAGTATTTT. The chain uses TRBV5-3 and TRBJ2-3; TRBD1 is a possible D gene (6 bases). TRBV5-3 is sorted into the ORF group, with uncertain function. CDR3 length: 16 residues. V was shortened by 4 bases and J by 2 bases, with 17 bases between the two germline ends.

V usage is TRBV14 and J usage is TRBJ1-2; 10 bases map to TRBD1. The V and J ends lost 4 bases and 4 bases, in that order; junction bases with no gene match: 6. This CDR3 contains 15 residues. CDR1 and CDR2 (germline): SGHDN, FVKESK. The CDR3 reads CASSPLTGGSYGYTF. The CDR3 DNA reads TGTGCCAGCAGCCCTTTGACAGGGGGCAGCTATGGCTACACCTTC.

The chain couples TRBV29-1 to TRBJ1-1; D possibly corresponds to TRBD1 (5 bases). The V end was cut by 5 bases, the J end by 1 base, with 11 bases between. Germline V lookup: CDR1 SQVTM, CDR2 ANQGSEA. This CDR3 has 13 amino acids. The CDR3 DNA is TGCAGCGTTTATGGGGGAGGGAACACTGAAGCTTTCTTT. This sequence encodes CSVYGGGNTEAFF.

The CDR3 loop is CASSRGLNTEAFF. The CDR3 nucleotides read TGTGCCAGCAGCAGGGGGCTGAACACTGAAGCTTTCTTT. The chain employs TRBV6-5 and TRBJ1-1; TRBD1 matches 8 bases. Unmatched junction bases numbered 0, after V lost 6 bases and J lost 0 bases. The germline V gene encodes CDR1 MNHEY and CDR2 SVGAGI. This CDR3 has 13 residues.

This clone appeared once. The rearrangement joins TRBV19 to TRBJ2-2, with TRBD1 identical over 7 bases. V was pared by 5 bases and J by 2 bases, with 14 bases of the junction left unmatched. This CDR3 has 18 residues. Germline CDR1 LNHDA, CDR2 SQIVND (reference sequence). CDR3 sequence: CASSPGQQHLFNTGELFF. The CDR3 DNA reads TGTGCCAGTAGTCCGGGACAGCAACACCTTTTTAACACCGGGGAGCTGTTTTTT.

This chain uses TRBV27 with TRBJ2-7; TRBD2 matches 10 bases. Germline V gene data show CDR1 as MNHEY and CDR2 as SMNVEV (reference sequence). With 0 bases clipped from V and 2 bases from J, the junction kept 4 bases outside the gene matches. The CDR3 loop spans 16 amino acids. The CDR3 sequence is CASSLSSGGAPYEQYF. The DNA for the CDR3 is TGTGCCAGCAGTTTATCCAGCGGGGGGGCCCCCTACGAGCAGTACTTC.

The genes are TRBV3-1 (or the pseudogene TRBV3-2) and TRBJ2-7; D possibly corresponds to TRBD2 (5 bases). The germline V and J ends were trimmed by 1 base and 0 bases, with 13 bases remaining between them. This CDR3 is built from 16 residues. CDR1 is LGHDT, CDR2 YNNKEL, per germline (reference sequence). The CDR3 nucleotides read TGTGCCAGCAGCCAAGTAAGTGTCCGGGGCTCCTACGAGCAGTACTTC. Residues: CASSQVSVRGSYEQYF.

This chain joins TRBV5-1 and TRBJ1-1; TRBD1 matches 8 bases. Germline trimming cut 7 bases from V and 0 bases from J; bases unmatched to any gene: 11. Germline values: CDR1 SGHRS, CDR2 YFSETQ. The CDR3 length is 16 residues. The chain's CDR3 is CASLPTGASMNTEAFF. In DNA, the CDR3 is TGCGCCAGCCTCCCGACAGGGGCCTCTATGAACACTGAAGCTTTCTTT.

The chain employs TRBV28 and TRBJ1-2; 10 bases map to TRBD1. The CDR3 has 16 amino acids. The J segment lost 0 bases and the V segment lost 6 bases, leaving 7 bases of the junction unmatched. Germline CDR1 is MDHEN and CDR2 is SYDVKM. CDR3 DNA: TGTGCCAGCAGCCTGACAGGGGGCCCAACTAACTATGGCTACACCTTC. It is translated as CASSLTGGPTNYGYTF.

CDR3 amino acids: CASSLAGASGTGENYGYTF. In nucleotides, the CDR3 is TGTGCCAGCAGCTTAGCCGGCGCCTCGGGGACAGGGGAAAACTATGGCTACACCTTC. This chain joins TRBV7-2 and TRBJ1-2; 10 positions match TRBD1. The CDR3 totals 19 residues. Unmatched junction bases numbered 12, after V lost 0 bases and J lost 2 bases. Germline V CDR1 and CDR2: SGHTA, FQGNSA.

The chain recombines TRBV10-3 with TRBJ2-2; TRBD1 aligns across 8 bases. The CDR3 totals 16 residues. V shed 6 bases and J 7 bases; nucleotides not matched to a gene: 13. Germline CDR1 reads ENHRY; CDR2 reads SYGVKD. The DNA for the CDR3 is TGTGCCATCAGAGACGCAGGGGGCGTGGGTTTCGGGGAGCTGTTTTTT. Amino acids: CAIRDAGGVGFGELFF.

This clone showed up just once. This chain connects TRBV19 to TRBJ2-4; TRBD2 might be the D (5 bases). This CDR3 contains 17 residues. V lost 7 bases to trimming and J lost 0 bases, with 19 bases between them. Germline CDR1 is LNHDA and CDR2 is SQIVND (reference sequence). CDR3 nucleotide sequence: TGTGCCAGTAAATCAAGCGGTCGAAGAGTAGCCAAAAACATTCAGTACTTC. Translating it yields CASKSSGRRVAKNIQYF.

DNA of the CDR3: TGTGCCAGCAGCTGGGGGGGCTACTCTGGAAACACCATATATTTT. The encoded protein is CASSWGGYSGNTIYF. J is TRBJ1-3 and V is TRBV7-2; tentatively, D is TRBD1 (6 bases). CDR1 SGHTA and CDR2 FQGNSA come from the germline V gene. The length of the CDR3 is 15 residues. Trimming took off 4 bases at V and 0 bases at J, with 10 bases between the two ends.

V is TRBV27 and J is TRBJ1-5, with 7 bases lining up with TRBD1. The CDR3 is 15 residues long. Germline lookup yields CDR1 MNHEY and CDR2 SMNVEV (reference sequence). V shed 1 base, J shed 6 bases, and the junction held 6 bases outside the gene matches. This CDR3 reads CASSLFSGGGQPQHF. The CDR3 nucleotides read TGTGCCAGCAGTTTATTCTCAGGGGGTGGTCAGCCCCAGCATTTT.

This chain connects TRBV6-2 or TRBV6-3 to TRBJ2-6; perhaps TRBD1 as D (5 bases). The CDR3 has 19 amino acids. The V and J ends lost 0 bases and 0 bases respectively, with 15 bases between them. In germline, CDR1 is MNHEY, CDR2 SVGEGT. This CDR3 reads CASSYSQGMSSSGANVLTF. The CDR3 coding sequence is TGTGCCAGCAGTTACTCGCAGGGTATGTCAAGCTCTGGGGCCAACGTCCTGACTTTC.

The chain uses TRBV6-5 and TRBJ2-7; TRBD1 aligns across 8 bases. The V segment lost 6 bases and the J segment 0 bases; nucleotides outside the gene matches: 4. Looked up from germline, CDR1 is MNHEY and CDR2 is SVGAGI. This CDR3 has 14 residues. DNA for the CDR3: TGTGCCAGCAGGGGGACAGGTCGCTCCTACGAGCAGTACTTC. Translation: CASRGTGRSYEQYF.

In its sample, this clone was seen a few times. The genes are TRBV29-1 and TRBJ1-5, with D hard to call. This CDR3 has 15 amino acids. V was shortened by 4 bases and J by 0 bases, with 13 bases between the two germline ends. CDR1 is SQVTM, CDR2 ANQGSEA, per germline. In DNA form, the CDR3 reads TGCAGCGTTGCGGCCGGGATCAATAGCAATCAGCCCCAGCATTTT. It specifies CSVAAGINSNQPQHF.